This T cell receptor (beta chain) was recovered during a study of OX40 agonist ivuxolimab in advanced cancers. The study, taken as a whole, reports: Antigens targeted by the expanded peripheral T cells were not determined.

With regard to this clone: Antigen specificity is unknown.

Losses at the gene ends were 6 bases for V and 1 base for J; bases not matched to a gene: 7. This CDR3 spans 15 amino acids. Germline V lookup: CDR1 ENHRY, CDR2 SYGVKD. Measured with immunoSEQ multiplex PCR; TCRdb has only the in-frame clones, and not every one. This table has roughly 75,000 clones, about nine tenths appearing once. The chain has TRBV10-3 and TRBJ2-5; 8 bases match TRBD1. The TCR sequence derives from an adult with an advanced solid tumor such as melanoma, head and neck, liver or kidney cancer. The sequences come from CD4+ or CD8+ T cells sorted from blood, collected in a trial of the OX40 agonist ivuxolimab. CDR3 residues: CAIRETGDPQETQYF. The DNA of the CDR3 is TGTGCCATCAGAGAGACAGGGGACCCCCAAGAGACCCAGTACTTC.